What follows describes a single T cell receptor beta chain. The antigen is unknown. A much larger clonotype is one base distant, so this may be a read error. TCRdb re-analysed the RT-PCR reads in MiXCR, keeping a single row per CDR3 protein. The table includes about half a million distinct CDR3 sequences, 9.5% to 13% detected once. The data were taken from a study of response to subunit inactivated influenza vaccine. Per the germline V gene, CDR1 is DFQATT and CDR2 is SNEGSKA (reference sequence). The CDR3 loop spans 18 amino acids. The study, taken as a whole, reports: Each seasonal influenza vaccination recruits few new T cells, the authors suggested.

This chain joins TRBV20-1 and TRBJ2-1; 11 nucleotides line up with TRBD2. The material was PBMCs from blood, obtained about 6 weeks after vaccination. This TCR came from a man between 50 and 59 years old who received an inactivated influenza vaccine. Written as DNA, the CDR3 is TGCGGTGCTAGGGCACTAGCGGGAGTCGGAGGTCGACTTAATGAGCAGTTCTTC. Its translation: CGARALAGVGGRLNEQFF.